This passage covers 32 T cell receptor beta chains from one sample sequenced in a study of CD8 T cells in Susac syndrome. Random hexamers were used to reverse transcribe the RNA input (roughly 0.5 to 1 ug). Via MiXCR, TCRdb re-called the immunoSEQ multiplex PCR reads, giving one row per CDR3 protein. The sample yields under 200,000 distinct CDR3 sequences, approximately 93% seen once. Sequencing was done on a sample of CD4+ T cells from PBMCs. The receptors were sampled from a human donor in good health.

CDR3 DNA sequence: TGCGCCAGCAGCCAAGTTACGGGACAGGGCTATGGCTACACCTTC. It translates to CASSQVTGQGYGYTF. This chain connects TRBV4-3 to TRBJ1-2; 9 positions match TRBD1. The CDR3 sequence is 15 residues long. V was clipped by 1 base and J by 4 bases; unmatched bases: 4. Germline lookup yields CDR1 LGHNA and CDR2 YSLEER.

CDR3 nucleotides: TGTGCCAGCAGCTTAGGGGACAGCAAACAAGAGACCCAGTACTTC. As protein: CASSLGDSKQETQYF. V usage is TRBV7-9 and J usage is TRBJ2-5; TRBD1 matches 7 bases. Germline lookup yields CDR1 SEHNR and CDR2 FQNEAQ (reference sequence). Trimming removed 1 base from V and 2 bases from J; junction bases left unmatched: 4. The length of the CDR3 is 15 residues.

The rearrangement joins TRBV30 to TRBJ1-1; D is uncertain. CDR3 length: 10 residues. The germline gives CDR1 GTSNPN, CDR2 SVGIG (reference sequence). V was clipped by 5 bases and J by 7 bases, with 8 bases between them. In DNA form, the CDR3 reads TGTGCCTGGGGTGGGATTGAAGCTTTCTTT. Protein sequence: CAWGGIEAFF.

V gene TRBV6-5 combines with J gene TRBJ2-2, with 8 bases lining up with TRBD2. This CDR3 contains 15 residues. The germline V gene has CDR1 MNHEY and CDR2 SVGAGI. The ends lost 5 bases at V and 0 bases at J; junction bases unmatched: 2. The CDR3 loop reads CASSGLAANTGELFF. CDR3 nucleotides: TGTGCCAGCAGTGGACTAGCAGCGAACACCGGGGAGCTGTTTTTT.

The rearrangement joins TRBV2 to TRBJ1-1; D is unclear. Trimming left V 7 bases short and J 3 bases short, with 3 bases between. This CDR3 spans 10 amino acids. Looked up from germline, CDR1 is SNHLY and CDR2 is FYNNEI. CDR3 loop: CASMDTEAFF. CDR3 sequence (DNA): TGTGCCAGCATGGACACTGAAGCTTTCTTT.

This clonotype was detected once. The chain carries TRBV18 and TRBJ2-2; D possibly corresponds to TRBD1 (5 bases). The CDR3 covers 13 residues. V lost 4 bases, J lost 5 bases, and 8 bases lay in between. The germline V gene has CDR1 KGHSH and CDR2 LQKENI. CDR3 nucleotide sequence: TGTGCCAGCTCACAGACAGCTACCGGGGAGCTGTTTTTT. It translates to CASSQTATGELFF.

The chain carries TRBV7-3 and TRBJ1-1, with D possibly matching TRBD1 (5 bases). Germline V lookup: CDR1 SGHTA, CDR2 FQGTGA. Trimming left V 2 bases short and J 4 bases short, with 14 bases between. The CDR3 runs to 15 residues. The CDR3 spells CASSLERQGGTEAFF. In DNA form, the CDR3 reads TGTGCCAGCAGCTTAGAGCGCCAGGGAGGCACTGAAGCTTTCTTT.

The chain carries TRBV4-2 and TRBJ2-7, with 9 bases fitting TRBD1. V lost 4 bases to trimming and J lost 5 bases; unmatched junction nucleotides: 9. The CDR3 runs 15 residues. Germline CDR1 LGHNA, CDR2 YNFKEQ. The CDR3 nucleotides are TGTGCCAGCAGCCGAACAGGACAGGGGAGGAACGAGCAGTACTTC. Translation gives CASSRTGQGRNEQYF.

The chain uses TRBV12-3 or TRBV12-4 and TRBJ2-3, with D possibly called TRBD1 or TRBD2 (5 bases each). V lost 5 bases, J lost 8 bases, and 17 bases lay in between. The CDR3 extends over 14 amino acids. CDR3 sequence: CASSPSWGLLTQYF. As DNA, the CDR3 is TGTGCCAGCAGTCCCAGCTGGGGGTTGCTTACGCAGTATTTT.

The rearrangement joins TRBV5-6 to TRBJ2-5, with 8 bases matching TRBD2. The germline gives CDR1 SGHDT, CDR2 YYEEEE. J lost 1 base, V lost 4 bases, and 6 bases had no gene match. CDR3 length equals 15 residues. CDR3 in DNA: TGTGCCAGCAGCCCGGGGGGGGGCCTCCAAGAGACCCAGTACTTC. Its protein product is CASSPGGGLQETQYF. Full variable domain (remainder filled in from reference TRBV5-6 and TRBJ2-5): DAGVTQSPTHLIKTRGQQVTLRCSPKSGHDTVSWYQQALGQGPQFIFQYYEEEERQRGNFPDRFSGHQFPNYSSELNVNALLLGDSALYLCASSPGGGLQETQYFGPGTRLLVL.

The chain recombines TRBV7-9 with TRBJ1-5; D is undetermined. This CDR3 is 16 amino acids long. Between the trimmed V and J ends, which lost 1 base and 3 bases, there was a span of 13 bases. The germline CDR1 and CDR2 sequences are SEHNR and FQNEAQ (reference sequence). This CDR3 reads CASSLGQAGFNQPQHF. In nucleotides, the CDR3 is TGTGCCAGCAGCTTAGGCCAGGCCGGATTCAATCAGCCCCAGCATTTT.

The CDR3 spells CATRHSGASTDTQYF. Here the CDR3 DNA reads TGTGCCACTCGTCATAGCGGGGCTAGCACAGATACGCAGTATTTT. This chain joins TRBV10-3 and TRBJ2-3; 8 nucleotides align to TRBD2. J gave up 0 bases and V 10 bases, and 9 bases lay outside the gene matches. This CDR3 is 15 amino acids long. Germline CDR1 is ENHRY and CDR2 is SYGVKD.

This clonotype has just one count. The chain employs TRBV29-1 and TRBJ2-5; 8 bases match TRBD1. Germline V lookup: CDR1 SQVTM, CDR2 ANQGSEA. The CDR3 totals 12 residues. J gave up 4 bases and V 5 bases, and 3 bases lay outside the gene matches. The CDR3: CSVRTGSETQYF. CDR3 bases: TGCAGCGTTAGGACAGGGTCAGAGACCCAGTACTTC.

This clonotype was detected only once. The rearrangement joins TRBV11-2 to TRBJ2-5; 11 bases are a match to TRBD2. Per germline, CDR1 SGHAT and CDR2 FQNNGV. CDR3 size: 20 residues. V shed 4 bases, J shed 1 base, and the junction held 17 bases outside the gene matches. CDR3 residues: CASSSRSPYRSGGVQETQYF. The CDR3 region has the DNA TGTGCCAGCAGCTCCAGATCCCCCTATCGTAGCGGGGGGGTCCAAGAGACCCAGTACTTC.

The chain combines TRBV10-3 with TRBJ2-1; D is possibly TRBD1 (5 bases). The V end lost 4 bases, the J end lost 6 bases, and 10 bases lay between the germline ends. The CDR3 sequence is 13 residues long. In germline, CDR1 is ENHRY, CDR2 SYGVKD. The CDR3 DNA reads TGTGCCATCAGTGCCGATCAGGGCAATGAGCAGTTCTTC. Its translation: CAISADQGNEQFF.

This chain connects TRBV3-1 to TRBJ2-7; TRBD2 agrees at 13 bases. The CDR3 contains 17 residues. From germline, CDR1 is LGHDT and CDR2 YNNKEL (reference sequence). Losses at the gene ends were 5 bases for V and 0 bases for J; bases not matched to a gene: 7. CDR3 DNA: TGTGCCAGCAGCTCGCTGACTAGCGGGGGGCTCTCCTACGAGCAGTACTTC. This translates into CASSSLTSGGLSYEQYF.

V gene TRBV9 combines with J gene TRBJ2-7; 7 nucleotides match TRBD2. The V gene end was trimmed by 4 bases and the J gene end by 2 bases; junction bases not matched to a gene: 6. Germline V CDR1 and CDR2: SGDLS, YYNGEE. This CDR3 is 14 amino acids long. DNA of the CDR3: TGTGCCAGCAGCCAGGGCGGGGGTCCCTACGAGCAGTACTTC. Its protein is CASSQGGGPYEQYF.

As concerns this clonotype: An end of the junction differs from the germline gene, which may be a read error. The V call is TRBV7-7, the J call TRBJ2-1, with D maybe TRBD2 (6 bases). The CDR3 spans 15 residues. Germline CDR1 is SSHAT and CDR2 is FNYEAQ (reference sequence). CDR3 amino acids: CASSLDGVGGNEQFF. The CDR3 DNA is TGTGCTAGCAGCTTAGACGGCGTCGGGGGCAATGAGCAGTTCTTC. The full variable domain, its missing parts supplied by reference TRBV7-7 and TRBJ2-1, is GAGVSQSPRYKVTKRGQDVTLRCDPISSHATLYWYQQALGQGPEFLTYFNYEAQPDKSGLPSDRFSAERPEGSISTLTIQRTEQRDSAMYRCASSLDGVGGNEQFFGPGTRLTVL.

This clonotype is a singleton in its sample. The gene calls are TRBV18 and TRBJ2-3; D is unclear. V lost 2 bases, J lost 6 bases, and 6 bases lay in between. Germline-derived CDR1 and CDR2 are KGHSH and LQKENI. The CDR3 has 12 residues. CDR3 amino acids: CASSPYPDTQYF. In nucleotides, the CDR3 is TGTGCCAGCTCACCATACCCGGATACGCAGTATTTT. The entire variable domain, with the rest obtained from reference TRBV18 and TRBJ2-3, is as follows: NAGVMQNPRHLVRRRGQEARLRCSPMKGHSHVYWYRQLPEEGLKFMVYLQKENIIDESGMPKERFSAEFPKEGPSILRIQQVVRGDSAAYFCASSPYPDTQYFGPGTRLTVL.

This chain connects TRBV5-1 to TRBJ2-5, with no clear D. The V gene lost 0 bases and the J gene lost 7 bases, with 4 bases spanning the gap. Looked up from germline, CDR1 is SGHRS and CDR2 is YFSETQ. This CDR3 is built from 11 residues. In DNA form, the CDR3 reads TGCGCCAGCAGCTTGGCCGGGACCCAGTACTTC. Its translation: CASSLAGTQYF. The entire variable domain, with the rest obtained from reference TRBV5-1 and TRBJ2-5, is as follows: KAGVTQTPRYLIKTRGQQVTLSCSPISGHRSVSWYQQTPGQGLQFLFEYFSETQRNKGNFPGRFSGRQFSNSRSEMNVSTLELGDSALYLCASSLAGTQYFGPGTRLLVL.

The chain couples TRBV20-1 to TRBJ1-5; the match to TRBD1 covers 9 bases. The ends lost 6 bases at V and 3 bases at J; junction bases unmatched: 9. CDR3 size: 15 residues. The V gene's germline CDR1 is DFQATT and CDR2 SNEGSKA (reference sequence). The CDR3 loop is CSASFDRGINQPQHF. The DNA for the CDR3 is TGCAGTGCAAGTTTCGACAGGGGGATCAATCAGCCCCAGCATTTT.

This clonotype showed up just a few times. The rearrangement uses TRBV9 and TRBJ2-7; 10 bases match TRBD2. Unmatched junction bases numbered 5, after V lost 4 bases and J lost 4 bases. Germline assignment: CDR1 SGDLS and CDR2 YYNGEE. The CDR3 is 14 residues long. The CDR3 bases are TGTGCCAGCAGCCCGACTAGCGGGTGGTACGAGCAGTACTTC. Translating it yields CASSPTSGWYEQYF.

The CDR3 nucleotides are TGTGCCAGCAGTTTGGGGCTCGAGCGGAATGAAAAACTGTTTTTT. Translation gives CASSLGLERNEKLFF. J is TRBJ1-4 and V is TRBV27; the D gene is possibly TRBD1 (5 bases). V was cut by 3 bases and J by 5 bases, with 13 bases left in between. Germline V gene lookup returns CDR1 MNHEY and CDR2 SMNVEV (reference sequence). The CDR3 sequence is 15 residues long.

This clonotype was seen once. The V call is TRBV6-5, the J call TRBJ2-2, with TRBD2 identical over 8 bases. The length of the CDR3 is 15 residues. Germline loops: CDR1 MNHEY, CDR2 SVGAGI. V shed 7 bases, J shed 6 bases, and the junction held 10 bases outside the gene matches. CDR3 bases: TGTGCCAGCACGAGAACGGGGGGGCCTCCCGGGGAGCTGTTTTTT. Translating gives CASTRTGGPPGELFF.

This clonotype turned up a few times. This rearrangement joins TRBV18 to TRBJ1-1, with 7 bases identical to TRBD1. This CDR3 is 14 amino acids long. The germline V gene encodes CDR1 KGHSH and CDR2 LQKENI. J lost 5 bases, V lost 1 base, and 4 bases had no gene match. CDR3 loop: CASSPRTGGTEAFF. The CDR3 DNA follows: TGTGCCAGCTCACCACGGACAGGTGGGACTGAAGCTTTCTTT.

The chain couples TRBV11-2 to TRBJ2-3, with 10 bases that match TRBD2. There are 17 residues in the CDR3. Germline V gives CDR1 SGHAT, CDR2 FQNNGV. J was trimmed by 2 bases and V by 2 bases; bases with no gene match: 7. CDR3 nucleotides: TGTGCCAGCAGCTTAACAAGTAGCGGGGGGTCCACAGATACGCAGTATTTT. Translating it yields CASSLTSSGGSTDTQYF.

CDR3 protein: CASSNLGVRYEQYF. DNA of the CDR3: TGTGCCAGCAGCAACCTCGGGGTACGCTACGAGCAGTACTTC. V usage is TRBV3-1 and J usage is TRBJ2-7; D may be TRBD2 (5 bases). Germline V gene lookup returns CDR1 LGHDT and CDR2 YNNKEL (reference sequence). The V end was cut by 5 bases, the J end by 3 bases, with 14 bases between. This CDR3 spans 14 amino acids.

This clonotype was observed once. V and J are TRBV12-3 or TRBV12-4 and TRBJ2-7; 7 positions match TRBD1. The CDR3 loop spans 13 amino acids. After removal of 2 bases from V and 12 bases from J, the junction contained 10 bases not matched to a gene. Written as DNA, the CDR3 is TGTGCCAGCAGTTTAACCGGGACAGTTGCGATGTACTTC. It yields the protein CASSLTGTVAMYF.

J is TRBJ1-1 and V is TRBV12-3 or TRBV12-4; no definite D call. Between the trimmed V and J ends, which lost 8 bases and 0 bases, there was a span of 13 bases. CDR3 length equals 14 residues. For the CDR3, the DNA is TGTGCCAGCCTAGCGGGGTTCATGAACACTGAAGCTTTCTTT. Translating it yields CASLAGFMNTEAFF.

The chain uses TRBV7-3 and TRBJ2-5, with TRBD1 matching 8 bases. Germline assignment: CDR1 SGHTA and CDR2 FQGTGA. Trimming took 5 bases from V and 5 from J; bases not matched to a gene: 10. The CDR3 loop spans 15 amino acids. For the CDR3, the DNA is TGTGCCAGCAGCGCGACAGGGGCGGTAAGGGAGACCCAGTACTTC. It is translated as CASSATGAVRETQYF.

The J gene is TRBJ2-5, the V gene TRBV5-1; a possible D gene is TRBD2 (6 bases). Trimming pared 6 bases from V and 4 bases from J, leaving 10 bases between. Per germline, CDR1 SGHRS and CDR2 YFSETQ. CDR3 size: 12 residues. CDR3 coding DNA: TGCGCCAGCACGGGGGATGGAGAGACCCAGTACTTC. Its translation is CASTGDGETQYF. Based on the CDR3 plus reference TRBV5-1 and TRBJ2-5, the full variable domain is KAGVTQTPRYLIKTRGQQVTLSCSPISGHRSVSWYQQTPGQGLQFLFEYFSETQRNKGNFPGRFSGRQFSNSRSEMNVSTLELGDSALYLCASTGDGETQYFGPGTRLLVL.

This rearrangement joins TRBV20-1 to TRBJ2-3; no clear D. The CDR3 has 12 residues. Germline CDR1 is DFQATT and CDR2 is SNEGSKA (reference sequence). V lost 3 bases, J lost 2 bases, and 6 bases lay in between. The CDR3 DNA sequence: TGCAGTGCTAGTTCTTCCACAGATACGCAGTATTTT. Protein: CSASSSTDTQYF.